A single T cell receptor (beta chain) is shown here with its context. What it binds is not known. Additional DNA sequences in this sample encode the identical CDR3. This record comes from a study of shared clonotypes between healthy human individuals. The assay was immunoSEQ multiplex PCR, and TCRdb's table has in-frame clones only and misses some. The data show millions of clones, with under 95% seen just once and about 1.8% held by the top ten. Overall study results and limits: Lower generation probabilities were found for non-shared clonotypes than for those shared by all four donors. Researchers sampled blood only, noting tissue repertoires likely differ.

Naive CD8 cells lacked CD45RO and underwent positive selection for CCR7, leaving out terminally differentiated effector memory CD45RA+ cells. This receptor was taken from a man in his late teens or twenties in good health. Some clones in this sample may be carry-over from other donors' samples. What was sequenced was naive CD8+ T cells from PBMCs.

The CDR3 is CASSPSGGPRVYEQYF. The CDR3 coding sequence is TGTGCCAGCAGTCCGTCTGGGGGTCCACGGGTCTACGAGCAGTACTTC. This chain uses TRBV27 with TRBJ2-7; tentatively, D is TRBD1 or TRBD2 (5 bases each). The CDR3 consists of 16 residues. Trimming took off 5 bases at V and 3 bases at J, with 20 bases between the two ends. Germline V gene lookup returns CDR1 MNHEY and CDR2 SMNVEV (reference sequence).